This is a list of T cell receptor beta chains from one sample in a study of OX40 agonist ivuxolimab in advanced cancers. Only in-frame clones appear in the TCRdb table, and some are missing; sequencing was by immunoSEQ multiplex PCR. The sample gives fewer than 75,000 clones, more than 85% of which show up once; roughly 2.2% is in the top ten. The source material was CD4+ or CD8+ T cells sorted from blood, sampled in a trial of the OX40 agonist ivuxolimab. The receptor source for this set is an adult with an advanced solid tumor such as melanoma, head and neck, liver or kidney cancer. CDR3s include the opening cysteine and the closing phenylalanine or tryptophan. D genes are given only for firm matches.

V	J	D	CDR3
TRBV19	TRBJ2-3	NA	CASKTTGTRQADTQYF
TRBV7-9	TRBJ1-2	TRBD1	CASSFTGQGRGYTF
TRBV5-3	TRBJ2-3	NA	CARSLGDTSTDTQYF
TRBV30	TRBJ2-7	TRBD1	CAWSVSDRGEQYF
TRBV6-5	TRBJ2-1	NA	CASSTTRYNEQFF
TRBV5-1	TRBJ2-3	NA	CASSLGGPYTDTQYF
TRBV6-5	TRBJ2-7	NA	CASSSGDINYEQYF
TRBV7-9	TRBJ2-7	NA	CASSLIAISYEQYF
TRBV5-4	TRBJ2-7	TRBD1	CASSVTGVYEQYF
TRBV19	TRBJ2-3	NA	CASGKITDTQYF
TRBV11-3	TRBJ1-1	NA	CASSLGGNTEAFF
TRBV10-3	TRBJ2-7	TRBD1	CAIRDRRSYEQYF
TRBV6-1	TRBJ2-7	NA	CASSQGRRSYEQYF
TRBV28	TRBJ2-3	TRBD2	CASSTSGATDTQYF
TRBV10-3	TRBJ2-5	TRBD2	CAISGISGRVETQYF
TRBV11-3	TRBJ2-3	TRBD2	CASSGEPSGAADTQYF
TRBV5-8	NA	TRBD2	CASSDGTSGAFYEQYF
TRBV27	TRBJ1-5	TRBD1	CASTGQSYSNQPQHF
TRBV7-9	TRBJ2-7	NA	CASTPRGDEQYF
TRBV28	TRBJ2-7	TRBD1	CASSFGRGSYEQYF
TRBV5-1	TRBJ2-6	TRBD2	CASSKSPSGVSSGANVLTF
TRBV7-9	TRBJ2-2	TRBD2	CASSLRAGRLAGTGELFF
TRBV27	TRBJ1-2	NA	CASSFDGAIYGYTF
TRBV4-2	TRBJ1-5	NA	CASSQDVGNQPQHF
TRBV6-6	TRBJ1-4	TRBD1	CASSPTGVPTNEKLFF
TRBV6-6	TRBJ1-1	NA	CASSYSYGTEAFF
TRBV5-5	TRBJ1-2	NA	CASSLYINNYGYTF
TRBV18	TRBJ1-1	NA	CASSLASTEAFF
TRBV23-1	TRBJ1-1	NA	CASSQSSRGGFYTEAFF
TRBV28	TRBJ1-6	TRBD1	CAGGTGTSYNSPLHF
TRBV7-8	TRBJ1-1	NA	CASSNVTVGAFF
TRBV5-1	TRBJ2-5	NA	CASSLRSPQETQYF
TRBV7-3	TRBJ2-6	NA	CASSKPGTGSGANVLTF
TRBV4-1	TRBJ2-3	NA	CASSPPGFPPDTQYF
TRBV7-2	TRBJ1-1	NA	CASSSQENTEAFF
TRBV28	TRBJ1-1	NA	CASRVRGWNTEAFF
TRBV29-1	TRBJ2-3	TRBD2	CSVGGLAGGTAQYF
TRBV18	TRBJ2-7	NA	CASSPSRGIYEQYF
TRBV6-1	TRBJ2-7	NA	CASSLHGGHSYEQYF
TRBV4-2	TRBJ2-7	NA	CASSQDWGMEQYF
TRBV5-4	TRBJ2-3	NA	CASSLAGRIDTQYF
TRBV4-3	TRBJ2-7	NA	CASSQDFGVTYEQYF
TRBV18	TRBJ1-1	NA	CASSPPNTRQINTEAFF
TRBV10-1	TRBJ2-7	NA	CASGASSGPYEQYF
TRBV19	TRBJ2-7	NA	CASSTVASGGGYEQYF
TRBV4-2	TRBJ2-1	NA	CASSQPNPRGGTKYNEQFF
TRBV7-2	TRBJ1-1	NA	CASSLFGSGEAFF
TRBV6-5	TRBJ2-7	TRBD1	CASSYSQGADEQYF
TRBV7-2	TRBJ2-5	NA	CASSLVVGQLQETQYF
TRBV21-1	TRBJ1-1	NA	CASSTLRGKNTEAFF
TRBV7-9	TRBJ2-7	NA	CASRSRFSYEQYF
TRBV5-1	TRBJ1-1	NA	CASTVDLMNTEAFF
TRBV6-5	TRBJ1-6	NA	CASSPIINSPLHF
TRBV27	TRBJ2-5	NA	CASSPGLNQETQYF
TRBV7-8	TRBJ2-3	NA	CASSLEGRGTDTQYF
TRBV13	TRBJ2-7	TRBD2	CASSLRLAGAYEQYF
TRBV10-1	TRBJ2-3	TRBD2	CASSEPGGKDTQYF
TRBV19	TRBJ1-2	TRBD1	CASRPGGAYYGYTF
TRBV19	TRBJ2-7	NA	CASTRAYEQYF
TRBV5-4	TRBJ2-3	NA	CASSLRGGNTDTQYF